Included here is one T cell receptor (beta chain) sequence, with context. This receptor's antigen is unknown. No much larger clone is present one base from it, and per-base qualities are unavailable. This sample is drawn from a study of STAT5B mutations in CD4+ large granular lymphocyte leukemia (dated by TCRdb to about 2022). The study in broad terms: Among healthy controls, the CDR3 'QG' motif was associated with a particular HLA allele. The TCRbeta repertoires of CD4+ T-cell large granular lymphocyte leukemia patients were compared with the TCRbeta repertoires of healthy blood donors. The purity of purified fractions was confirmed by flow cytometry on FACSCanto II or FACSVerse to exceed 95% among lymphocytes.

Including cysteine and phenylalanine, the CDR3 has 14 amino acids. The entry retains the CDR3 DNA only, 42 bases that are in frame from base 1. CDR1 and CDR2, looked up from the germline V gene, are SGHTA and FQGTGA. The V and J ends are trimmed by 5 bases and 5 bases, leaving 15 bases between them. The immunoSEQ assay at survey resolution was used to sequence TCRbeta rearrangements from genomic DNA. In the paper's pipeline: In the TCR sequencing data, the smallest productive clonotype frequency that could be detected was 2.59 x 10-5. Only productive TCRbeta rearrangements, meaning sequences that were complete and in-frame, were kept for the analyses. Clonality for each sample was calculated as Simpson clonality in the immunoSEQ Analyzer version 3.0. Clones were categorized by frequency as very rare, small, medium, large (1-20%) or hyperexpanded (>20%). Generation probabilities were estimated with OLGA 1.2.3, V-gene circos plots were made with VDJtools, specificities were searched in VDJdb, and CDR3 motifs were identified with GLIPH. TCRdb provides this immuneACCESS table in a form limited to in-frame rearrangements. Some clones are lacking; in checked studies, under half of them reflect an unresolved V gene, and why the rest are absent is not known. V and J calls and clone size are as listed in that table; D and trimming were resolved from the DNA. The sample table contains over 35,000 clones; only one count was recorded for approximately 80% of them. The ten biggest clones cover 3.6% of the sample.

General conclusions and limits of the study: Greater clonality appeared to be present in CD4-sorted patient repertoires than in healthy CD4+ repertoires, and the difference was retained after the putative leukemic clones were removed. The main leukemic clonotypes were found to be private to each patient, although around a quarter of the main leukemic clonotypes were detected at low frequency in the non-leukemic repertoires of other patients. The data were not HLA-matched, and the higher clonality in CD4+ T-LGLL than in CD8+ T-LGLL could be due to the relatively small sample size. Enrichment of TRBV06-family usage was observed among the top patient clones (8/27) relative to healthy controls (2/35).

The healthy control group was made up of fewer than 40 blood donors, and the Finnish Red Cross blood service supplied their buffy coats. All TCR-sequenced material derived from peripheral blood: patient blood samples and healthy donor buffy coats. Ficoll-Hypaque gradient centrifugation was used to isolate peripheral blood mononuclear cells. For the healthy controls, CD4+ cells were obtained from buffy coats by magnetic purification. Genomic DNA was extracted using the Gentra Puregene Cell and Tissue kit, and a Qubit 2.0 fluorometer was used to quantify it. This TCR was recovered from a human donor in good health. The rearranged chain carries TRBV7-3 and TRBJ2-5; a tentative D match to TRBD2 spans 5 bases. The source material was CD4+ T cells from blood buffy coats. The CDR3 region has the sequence CASSPGLGSETQYF. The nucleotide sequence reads TGTGCCAGCAGCCCCGGTTTGGGGAGCGAGACCCAGTACTTC.